A single sample gave rise to the 27 T cell receptor beta chains below, sequenced in a study of patients and donors after allogeneic stem cell transplantation. Each CDR3 protein gets one entry after TCRdb re-called the RT-PCR reads with MiXCR. The sample records about 960,000 distinct CDR3 sequences, approximately 19% being singletons. Sequenced: blood, either unsorted or a sorted T cell fraction (not recorded which). These receptor sequences come from a human donor who was either an allogeneic HSCT recipient or a stem cell or donor lymphocyte infusion donor (not recorded which). It is not recorded whose cells these are; they may come from a transplant donor.

V usage is TRBV2 and J usage is TRBJ1-1; no reliable D call. Germline lookup yields CDR1 SNHLY and CDR2 FYNNEI. V lost 3 bases and J lost 7, with 18 bases in between. The CDR3 runs to 15 residues. CDR3 residues: CASSESREDFREAFF. Here the CDR3 DNA reads TGTGCCAGCAGTGAGAGCCGGGAAGATTTCCGTGAAGCTTTCTTT.

The chain recombines TRBV19 with TRBJ2-6; 13 bases line up with TRBD2. This CDR3 is built from 16 residues. Germline trimming cut 5 bases from V and 2 bases from J; bases unmatched to any gene: 0. Germline V lookup: CDR1 LNHDA, CDR2 SQIVND (reference sequence). Here the CDR3 DNA reads TGTGCCAGTAGTGGGACTAGCGGGACTGGGGCCAACGTCCTGACTTTC. Translated: CASSGTSGTGANVLTF.

V usage is TRBV12-3 or TRBV12-4 and J usage is TRBJ2-7; 7 bases are a match to TRBD2. The CDR3 sequence is 13 residues long. V dropped 8 bases and J dropped 6; count of bases not matched to a gene: 10. DNA for the CDR3: TGTGCCAGCCGGCAGGGCGGGAGTATCGAGCAGTACTTC. This sequence encodes CASRQGGSIEQYF.

This clonotype was seen more than once but under ten times. The chain is built from TRBV25-1 and TRBJ2-5; D remains ambiguous. CDR1 is MGHDK and CDR2 is SYGVNS in the germline V gene. The germline V and J ends were trimmed by 3 bases and 2 bases, with 7 bases remaining between them. There are 13 residues in the CDR3. The DNA for the CDR3 is TGTGCCAGCAGTGATATAATACAAGAGACCCAGTACTTC. Its protein is CASSDIIQETQYF.

This clonotype was counted many times. The chain carries TRBV29-1 and TRBJ2-7, with 7 bases lining up with TRBD2. The CDR3 spans 16 residues. V was clipped by 0 bases and J by 4 bases; unmatched bases: 12. Germline values: CDR1 SQVTM, CDR2 ANQGSEA. CDR3 sequence (DNA): TGCAGCGTTGAAGATCGGGAGCGGGAAAGTGGTTACGAGCAGTACTTC. It translates to CSVEDRERESGYEQYF.

The chain recombines TRBV15 with TRBJ1-5; 10 positions match TRBD1. This CDR3 has 18 residues. CDR1 LNHNV and CDR2 YYDKDF come from the germline V gene (reference sequence). V trimming: 1 base; J trimming: 6 bases; junction bases outside the gene matches: 12. This CDR3 reads CATSRAGQGGVQGQPQHF. The CDR3 DNA reads TGTGCCACCAGCAGAGCAGGACAGGGGGGGGTGCAAGGTCAGCCCCAGCATTTT.

This clonotype was detected only a few times. This rearrangement joins TRBV5-1 to TRBJ2-3, with D maybe TRBD2 (6 bases). The CDR3 runs 15 residues. The germline gives CDR1 SGHRS, CDR2 YFSETQ. V lost 1 base, J lost 2 bases, and 11 bases lay in between. This CDR3 is CASSLSRRDTDTQYF. The CDR3, as DNA: TGCGCCAGCAGCTTGTCTAGGCGGGACACAGATACGCAGTATTTT.

This clonotype has only a few counts. V usage is TRBV5-6 and J usage is TRBJ2-1; 8 bases line up with TRBD2. The germline gives CDR1 SGHDT, CDR2 YYEEEE. V lost 5 bases and J lost 0; bases outside the gene matches: 10. The CDR3 runs to 17 residues. This CDR3 is CASSHLRGGSSYNEQFF. The CDR3 nucleotides are TGTGCCAGCAGTCATCTCCGCGGGGGGAGCTCCTACAATGAGCAGTTCTTC.

The table lists this clonotype with a few counts. This chain links TRBV27 with TRBJ2-7; D possibly corresponds to TRBD2 (5 bases). Trimming pared 5 bases from V and 3 bases from J, leaving 14 bases between. The germline V gene encodes CDR1 MNHEY and CDR2 SMNVEV (reference sequence). This CDR3 is 14 amino acids long. CDR3 protein: CASSDGGSYYEQYF. CDR3 nucleotide sequence: TGTGCCAGCAGTGACGGAGGTTCGTACTACGAGCAGTACTTC.

This clonotype came up a few times. The V call is TRBV5-1, the J call TRBJ2-3; 9 bases agree with TRBD2. CDR3 size: 15 residues. Germline V gene lookup returns CDR1 SGHRS and CDR2 YFSETQ. Trimming took 4 bases from V and 4 from J; bases not matched to a gene: 7. CDR3 in amino acids: CASSRRRGGADTQYF. As DNA, the CDR3 is TGCGCCAGCAGCCGCCGGCGGGGGGGCGCAGATACGCAGTATTTT.

The V gene is TRBV6-1, the J gene TRBJ2-7, with 13 bases aligning to TRBD2. The CDR3 extends over 14 amino acids. In germline, CDR1 is MNHNS, CDR2 SASEGT. Trimming at V came to 6 bases and at J to 5 bases, leaving 4 bases not matched to a gene. The CDR3 loop reads CASRRLAGGHEQYF. For the CDR3, the DNA is TGTGCCAGCAGGAGACTAGCGGGGGGCCACGAGCAGTACTTC.

The sample holds a few counts of this clonotype. The rearrangement uses TRBV28 and TRBJ2-7, with 8 bases aligning to TRBD2. V lost 5 bases to trimming and J lost 7 bases; unmatched junction nucleotides: 13. The germline V gene encodes CDR1 MDHEN and CDR2 SYDVKM. This CDR3 contains 15 residues. For the CDR3, the DNA is TGTGCCAGCAGTCTTGGGACTAGTAAGGGTAAAGAGCAGTACTTC. Protein: CASSLGTSKGKEQYF.

In this sample, this clonotype turned up a few times. The CDR3 spells CASSLMPSVGMGEQYF. CDR3 bases: TGTGCCAGCAGTTTGATGCCCTCTGTTGGTATGGGGGAGCAGTACTTC. The chain couples TRBV12-3 or TRBV12-4 to TRBJ2-7, with D unclear. V dropped 3 bases and J dropped 7 bases, with 22 bases sitting between them. This CDR3 region has 16 residues.

This clonotype came up a few times. This chain uses TRBV2 with TRBJ2-7; TRBD2 matches 9 bases. V trimming: 0 bases; J trimming: 0 bases; junction bases outside the gene matches: 9. The germline gives CDR1 SNHLY, CDR2 FYNNEI. The CDR3 runs 18 residues. The CDR3 sequence is CASSEARASGTSSYEQYF. CDR3 nucleotides: TGTGCCAGCAGTGAAGCGCGTGCTAGCGGGACTAGCTCCTACGAGCAGTACTTC. Full variable domain (missing parts from reference TRBV2 and TRBJ2-7): EPEVTQTPSHQVTQMGQEVILRCVPISNHLYFYWYRQILGQKVEFLVSFYNNEISEKSEIFDDQFSVERPDGSNFTLKIRSTKLEDSAMYFCASSEARASGTSSYEQYFGPGTRLTVT.

The chain combines TRBV6-5 with TRBJ2-5, with 7 bases lining up with TRBD2. This CDR3 spans 13 amino acids. Unmatched junction bases numbered 4, after V lost 4 bases and J lost 5 bases. From germline, CDR1 is MNHEY and CDR2 SVGAGI. CDR3 loop: CASSFGTTETQYF. CDR3 nucleotides: TGTGCCAGCAGTTTCGGGACTACGGAGACCCAGTACTTC.

The J gene is TRBJ1-2, the V gene TRBV5-1; the D is unclear. Germline V CDR1 and CDR2: SGHRS, YFSETQ. The CDR3 is 13 amino acids. V was clipped by 8 bases and J by 2 bases, with 13 bases between them. The CDR3 region is CASRTDLNYGYTF. DNA for the CDR3: TGCGCCAGTCGGACTGACCTCAACTATGGCTACACCTTC.

This clonotype was seen at least ten times. The rearrangement uses TRBV12-3 or TRBV12-4 and TRBJ2-1, with TRBD2 matching over 10 bases. V lost 2 bases, J lost 8 bases, and 12 bases stayed unmatched. CDR3 length: 17 residues. The CDR3 sequence is CASSLMSSGRSIYEQFF. CDR3 in DNA: TGTGCCAGCAGTTTAATGTCTAGCGGGAGAAGTATCTATGAGCAGTTCTTC.

This sequence joins TRBV18 and TRBJ2-4; D is ambiguous. This CDR3 region has 17 residues. The V end lost 3 bases, the J end lost 0 bases, and 15 bases lay between the germline ends. Germline V gives CDR1 KGHSH, CDR2 LQKENI. CDR3 nucleotide sequence: TGTGCCAGCTCACCGTACGATTCGTTTCTAGCCAAAAACATTCAGTACTTC. It specifies CASSPYDSFLAKNIQYF.

This clonotype was observed a handful of times. The CDR3 DNA is TGTGCCAGCAGCAGCATAAAGGCATCGCTCTCTGGGGCCAACGTCCTGACTTTC. Protein: CASSSIKASLSGANVLTF. The chain joins TRBV11-1 to TRBJ2-6; no reliable D call. This CDR3 comprises 18 residues. Germline V gene lookup returns CDR1 SGHAT and CDR2 FQDESV (reference sequence). V gave up 5 bases and J gave up 0 bases, with 17 bases separating them.

This clonotype was detected only a few times. The chain is built from TRBV9 and TRBJ2-2, with D perhaps matching TRBD1 (6 bases). V lost 7 bases, J lost 1 base, and 14 bases lay in between. The CDR3 spans 15 residues. CDR1 is SGDLS, CDR2 YYNGEE, per germline. CDR3 in DNA: TGTGCCAGCTCCTCCGGGGACAAGAACACCGGGGAGCTGTTTTTT. Its translation is CASSSGDKNTGELFF.

Only a few counts were recorded for this clonotype. The rearrangement joins TRBV20-1 to TRBJ2-1, with 7 bases aligning to TRBD1. The CDR3 is made up of 15 amino acids. Trimming removed 2 bases from V and 5 bases from J; junction bases left unmatched: 9. Germline-derived CDR1 and CDR2 are DFQATT and SNEGSKA (reference sequence). CDR3 residues: CSARTPDRSDNEQFF. The CDR3 DNA reads TGCAGTGCTAGAACCCCGGACAGGTCGGACAATGAGCAGTTCTTC.

This chain connects TRBV6-1 to TRBJ2-5; 12 nucleotides match TRBD2. The CDR3 has 18 residues. Germline lookup yields CDR1 MNHNS and CDR2 SASEGT. The V and J ends lost 5 bases and 1 base, in that order; junction bases with no gene match: 11. CDR3 sequence reads: CASSRLAGGPSGQETQYF. CDR3 DNA sequence: TGTGCCAGCAGTCGTCTAGCGGGAGGGCCCTCAGGCCAAGAGACCCAGTACTTC.

There are a few counts of this clonotype. The chain carries TRBV20-1 and TRBJ1-2; 7 bases map to TRBD1. From germline, CDR1 is DFQATT and CDR2 SNEGSKA (reference sequence). J was trimmed by 3 bases and V by 3 bases; bases with no gene match: 7. This CDR3 is 14 amino acids long. The CDR3 DNA is TGCAGTGCTAGGGTCCGGGACAGTCACTATGGCTACACCTTC. It codes for CSARVRDSHYGYTF.

This chain uses TRBV9 with TRBJ2-1, with 7 bases identical to TRBD1. The CDR3 length is 14 residues. Germline V gene sequence: CDR1 SGDLS, CDR2 YYNGEE. Trimming at V came to 2 bases and at J to 7 bases, leaving 6 bases not matched to a gene. This chain's CDR3 is CASSVKDRMNEQFF. CDR3 DNA: TGTGCCAGCAGCGTTAAGGACAGGATGAATGAGCAGTTCTTC. Combining the CDR3 with reference TRBV9 and TRBJ2-1 gives the whole variable domain DSGVTQTPKHLITATGQRVTLRCSPRSGDLSVYWYQQSLDQGLQFLIQYYNGEERAKGNILERFSAQQFPDLHSELNLSSLELGDSALYFCASSVKDRMNEQFFGPGTRLTVL.

The rearrangement joins TRBV12-3 or TRBV12-4 to TRBJ2-1; 8 bases agree with TRBD2. The length of the CDR3 is 15 residues. V trimming: 4 bases; J trimming: 9 bases; junction bases outside the gene matches: 11. CDR3 sequence (DNA): TGTGCCAGCAGTTCCCGGGGGGGCGGGCGGATTGAGCAGTTCTTC. It yields the protein CASSSRGGGRIEQFF.

A few counts support this clonotype. The rearrangement uses TRBV24-1 and TRBJ2-7; D ambiguous. Trimming shortened V by 0 bases and J by 4 bases, and 9 bases separated the two germline ends. Germline V gene sequence: CDR1 KGHDR, CDR2 SFDVKD. This CDR3 region has 14 residues. The DNA of the CDR3 is TGTGCCACCAGTGATTTGGAAAGCCCTTACGAGCAGTACTTC. Amino acid sequence: CATSDLESPYEQYF.

This clonotype was observed many times. The chain uses TRBV28 and TRBJ1-2, with 7 bases matching TRBD1. This CDR3 comprises 15 residues. V lost 3 bases and J lost 6; bases outside the gene matches: 10. Per the germline V gene, CDR1 is MDHEN and CDR2 is SYDVKM. The CDR3 DNA follows: TGTGCCAGCAGTTTTGACAGGGTGGAGTGGGATGGCTACACCTTC. Its translation: CASSFDRVEWDGYTF.